The 31 T cell receptor beta chains listed next were all sequenced from one sample in a study of cytomegalovirus exposure and HLA in healthy donors. Profiling relied on immunoSEQ multiplex PCR, and the TCRdb table lists in-frame clones only, not all of them. The sample carries tens of thousands of clones, roughly 97% recorded once. Sequencing was done on a sample of PBMCs. All receptors come from a man younger than 35 in good health and CMV-seronegative.

This clone was observed a single time. This rearrangement joins TRBV5-5 to TRBJ1-3; D remains ambiguous. Germline assignment: CDR1 SGHKS and CDR2 YYEKEE (reference sequence). CDR3 length: 15 residues. Trimming stripped 4 bases from V and 3 bases from J, with 14 bases between. DNA for the CDR3: TGTGCCAGCAGCCGTACAGCTCAGATTGGAAACACCATATATTTT. Amino acids: CASSRTAQIGNTIYF.

The genes are TRBV7-6 and TRBJ1-5; TRBD1 agrees at 8 bases. The V segment lost 5 bases and the J segment 2 bases; nucleotides outside the gene matches: 5. From germline, CDR1 is SGHVS and CDR2 FNYEAQ. CDR3 length: 15 residues. The CDR3 sequence is CASSEMTGGNQPQHF. CDR3 coding DNA: TGTGCCAGCAGCGAAATGACAGGGGGCAATCAGCCCCAGCATTTT.

The chain has TRBV15 and TRBJ1-5; D perhaps matches TRBD1 (5 bases). Germline V CDR1 and CDR2: LNHNV, YYDKDF (reference sequence). The V end was cut by 3 bases, the J end by 4 bases, with 13 bases between. The CDR3 is 15 residues long. The CDR3 DNA is TGTGCCACCAGCAGTTCCGTTGGGGCGAATCAGCCCCAGCATTTT. Amino acids: CATSSSVGANQPQHF. Together with reference TRBV15 and TRBJ1-5, the CDR3 gives the full variable domain: DAMVIQNPRYQVTQFGKPVTLSCSQTLNHNVMYWYQQKSSQAPKLLFHYYDKDFNNEADTPDNFQSRRPNTSFCFLDIRSPGLGDTAMYLCATSSSVGANQPQHFGDGTRLSIL.

The genes are TRBV9 and TRBJ1-3, with 7 positions matching TRBD1. Germline V CDR1 and CDR2: SGDLS, YYNGEE. The CDR3 is 17 amino acids. Trimming at V came to 0 bases and at J to 0 bases, leaving 6 bases not matched to a gene. The CDR3 DNA reads as TGTGCCAGCAGCGTAGGATCAGGGGGAGTCTCTGGAAACACCATATATTTT. It codes for CASSVGSGGVSGNTIYF.

The genes are TRBV9 and TRBJ2-5; TRBD1 matches 9 bases. This CDR3 comprises 16 residues. Trimming took 2 bases from V and 4 from J; bases not matched to a gene: 9. From germline, CDR1 is SGDLS and CDR2 YYNGEE. The DNA for the CDR3 is TGTGCCAGCAGCGTTAATCCGACAGGGGGTTTAGAGACCCAGTACTTC. Translated, it gives CASSVNPTGGLETQYF.

The chain uses TRBV7-3 and TRBJ2-7; 11 nucleotides match TRBD1. Germline CDR1 is SGHTA and CDR2 is FQGTGA. J gave up 7 bases and V 5 bases, and 7 bases lay outside the gene matches. This CDR3 spans 14 amino acids. In DNA form, the CDR3 reads TGTGCCAGCAGCCCCGGACAGGGGGCGAGTGAGCAGTACTTC. Translation: CASSPGQGASEQYF.

The rearrangement joins TRBV7-9 to TRBJ1-2; the D is unclear. Germline-derived CDR1 and CDR2 are SEHNR and FQNEAQ (reference sequence). Trimming removed 0 bases at V and 4 bases at J, with 12 bases between. The CDR3 contains 15 residues. The CDR3 region has the DNA TGTGCCAGCAGCTTAGCGGGCACCTCTTTCTATGGCTACACCTTC. Translated: CASSLAGTSFYGYTF.

This chain joins TRBV27 and TRBJ2-3; 9 bases agree with TRBD2. CDR3 size: 17 residues. With 2 bases clipped from V and 5 bases from J, the junction kept 11 bases outside the gene matches. Germline V gene data show CDR1 as MNHEY and CDR2 as SMNVEV (reference sequence). In DNA, the CDR3 is TGTGCCAGCAGTTTACGGATGGCGGGAGGGCCAAAAGATACGCAGTATTTT. This codes for CASSLRMAGGPKDTQYF.

The chain has TRBV10-1 and TRBJ2-3; 11 positions match TRBD2. This CDR3 spans 17 amino acids. CDR1 is WNHNN and CDR2 is SYGVQD in the germline V gene (reference sequence). V lost 2 bases to trimming and J lost 4 bases; unmatched junction nucleotides: 8. The CDR3 region is CASSERVAGGLADTQYF. Written as DNA, the CDR3 is TGCGCCAGCAGTGAGCGAGTAGCGGGAGGGTTGGCAGATACGCAGTATTTT.

The chain recombines TRBV7-6 with TRBJ2-3; 9 nucleotides agree with TRBD2. CDR3 size: 17 residues. Trimming at V came to 6 bases and at J to 6 bases, leaving 16 bases not matched to a gene. Germline CDR1 is SGHVS and CDR2 is FNYEAQ. CDR3 DNA: TGTGCCAGCAGACCCCCCCCCAATAGCGGGAGCTTGGATACGCAGTATTTT. It yields the protein CASRPPPNSGSLDTQYF.

CDR3 DNA sequence: TGTGCCAGTAAAACTAGCGGTAGCACAGATACGCAGTATTTT. It is translated as CASKTSGSTDTQYF. The chain couples TRBV19 to TRBJ2-3, with 8 positions matching TRBD2. This CDR3 has 14 amino acids. V lost 7 bases and J lost 0; bases outside the gene matches: 3. Germline-derived CDR1 and CDR2 are LNHDA and SQIVND (reference sequence). Using reference TRBV19 and TRBJ2-3 for the parts outside the CDR3, the full variable domain is DGGITQSPKYLFRKEGQNVTLSCEQNLNHDAMYWYRQDPGQGLRLIYYSQIVNDFQKGDIAEGYSVSREKKESFPLTVTSAQKNPTAFYLCASKTSGSTDTQYFGPGTRLTVL.

The chain combines TRBV11-2 with TRBJ2-7, with D possibly being TRBD2 (6 bases). CDR1 SGHAT and CDR2 FQNNGV come from the germline V gene. With 5 bases removed from V and 5 bases from J, the gap between germline ends came to 16 bases. The CDR3 covers 14 residues. For the CDR3, the DNA is TGTGCCAGCAGCCCAACCGGGACTGGTAACGAGCAGTACTTC. Amino acids: CASSPTGTGNEQYF.

The chain combines TRBV27 with TRBJ2-7; tentatively, D is TRBD2 (5 bases). Germline lookup yields CDR1 MNHEY and CDR2 SMNVEV (reference sequence). V dropped 1 base and J dropped 1 base, with 14 bases sitting between them. The CDR3 extends over 16 amino acids. CDR3 nucleotides: TGTGCCAGCAGTTTATTTGGGAGTCAGGAGTCCTACGAGCAGTACTTC. Residues: CASSLFGSQESYEQYF.

The chain is built from TRBV7-9 and TRBJ2-7, with 9 bases that match TRBD1. Looked up from germline, CDR1 is SEHNR and CDR2 is FQNEAQ (reference sequence). V lost 6 bases, J lost 2 bases, and 8 bases stayed unmatched. CDR3 size: 15 residues. DNA for the CDR3: TGTGCCAGCAGACGGACAGGGGACGAGACCTACGAGCAGTACTTC. It translates to CASRRTGDETYEQYF.

V is TRBV5-4 and J is TRBJ2-7, with TRBD1 matching over 10 bases. V shed 0 bases, J shed 4 bases, and the junction held 4 bases outside the gene matches. Germline V gives CDR1 SGHNT, CDR2 YYREEE (reference sequence). CDR3 length: 15 amino acids. This chain's CDR3 is CASSLGGQGPYEQYF. CDR3 DNA: TGTGCCAGCAGCTTGGGGGGACAGGGGCCTTACGAGCAGTACTTC.

The V call is TRBV19, the J call TRBJ1-1; TRBD1 agrees at 9 bases. CDR3 length equals 16 residues. V gave up 5 bases and J gave up 2 bases; unmatched junction bases: 9. Per the germline V gene, CDR1 is LNHDA and CDR2 is SQIVND (reference sequence). CDR3 protein: CASSLRTGVGNTEAFF. Written as DNA, the CDR3 is TGTGCCAGTAGTCTACGGACAGGGGTGGGTAACACTGAAGCTTTCTTT.

The chain has TRBV7-9 and TRBJ2-7; TRBD2 agrees at 8 bases. V lost 2 bases and J lost 4; bases outside the gene matches: 7. Germline-derived CDR1 and CDR2 are SEHNR and FQNEAQ (reference sequence). The CDR3 loop spans 15 amino acids. The CDR3 region has the DNA TGTGCCAGCAGCTTACCCCGCGGGGGGAAGTACGAGCAGTACTTC. Protein product: CASSLPRGGKYEQYF.

This chain links TRBV7-9 with TRBJ2-2; D is perhaps TRBD1 (6 bases). The V end was cut by 2 bases, the J end by 6 bases, with 13 bases between. The CDR3 is 15 residues long. Germline V CDR1 and CDR2: SEHNR, FQNEAQ (reference sequence). The CDR3 nucleotides read TGTGCCAGCAGCTTACTGGGCAGGGGCGCCGGGGAGCTGTTTTTT. Its protein is CASSLLGRGAGELFF. Based on the CDR3 plus reference TRBV7-9 and TRBJ2-2, the full variable domain is DTGVSQNPRHKITKRGQNVTFRCDPISEHNRLYWYRQTLGQGPEFLTYFQNEAQLEKSRLLSDRFSAERPKGSFSTLEIQRTEQGDSAMYLCASSLLGRGAGELFFGEGSRLTVL.

The chain couples TRBV5-5 to TRBJ2-3; 8 bases map to TRBD1. CDR3 length equals 16 residues. The junction had 6 bases not matched to a gene; V was cut back by 3 bases and J by 0 bases. Germline CDR1 reads SGHKS; CDR2 reads YYEKEE (reference sequence). This chain's CDR3 is CASSSGQGGSTDTQYF. CDR3 nucleotide sequence: TGTGCCAGCAGCTCCGGACAGGGCGGAAGCACAGATACGCAGTATTTT.

This chain joins TRBV5-1 and TRBJ2-1, with 9 nucleotides matching TRBD1. Unmatched junction bases numbered 2, after V lost 0 bases and J lost 4 bases. Germline V gives CDR1 SGHRS, CDR2 YFSETQ. The CDR3 covers 15 residues. DNA for the CDR3: TGCGCCAGCAGCTTGGTAGGGACAGGGTACAATGAGCAGTTCTTC. As protein: CASSLVGTGYNEQFF.

V is TRBV25-1 and J is TRBJ1-4; D unresolved. CDR3 length: 15 amino acids. Germline lookup yields CDR1 MGHDK and CDR2 SYGVNS. V lost 2 bases and J lost 10, with 17 bases in between. Here the CDR3 reads CASSERGLPKGKLFF. The DNA of the CDR3 is TGTGCCAGCAGTGAACGAGGACTGCCAAAAGGAAAACTGTTTTTT.

The count of this clone is one. This chain connects TRBV27 to TRBJ2-1, with a possible D match to TRBD1 (5 bases). The CDR3 is made up of 13 amino acids. CDR1 MNHEY and CDR2 SMNVEV come from the germline V gene (reference sequence). Between the trimmed V and J ends, which lost 2 bases and 6 bases, there was a span of 8 bases. The chain's CDR3 is CASSLQDTNEQFF. The CDR3 DNA is TGTGCCAGCAGTTTACAGGACACCAATGAGCAGTTCTTC.

The chain couples TRBV25-1 to TRBJ2-2; D may be TRBD2 (6 bases). V was trimmed by 4 bases and J by 6 bases, leaving 6 bases between them. Germline lookup yields CDR1 MGHDK and CDR2 SYGVNS. The CDR3 consists of 12 residues. As DNA, the CDR3 is TGTGCCAGCAGTGGGGAGGCCGGGGAGCTGTTTTTT. Protein sequence: CASSGEAGELFF.

This clone has only one observation. This chain joins TRBV7-2 and TRBJ1-4, with TRBD1 as a possible D gene (6 bases). CDR1 and CDR2 from the germline V gene are SGHTA and FQGNSA. The CDR3 runs to 14 residues. Trimming removed 1 base at V and 8 bases at J, with 11 bases between. CDR3 nucleotide sequence: TGTGCCAGCAGCTTAGAACAGGGCCGCGAAAAACTGTTTTTT. Translated, it gives CASSLEQGREKLFF.

This chain joins TRBV27 and TRBJ1-2, with TRBD1 matching over 7 bases. The CDR3 is 16 amino acids. CDR1 and CDR2 from the germline V gene are MNHEY and SMNVEV (reference sequence). The V and J ends lost 5 bases and 0 bases, in that order; junction bases with no gene match: 9. The CDR3 DNA reads as TGTGCCAGCAGTAGAACAGGGGCCGAAGCTAACTATGGCTACACCTTC. Protein: CASSRTGAEANYGYTF.

The chain recombines TRBV11-2 with TRBJ1-2, with D unclear. Germline V CDR1 and CDR2: SGHAT, FQNNGV. Trimming left V 3 bases short and J 2 bases short, with 7 bases between. This CDR3 has 13 amino acids. CDR3 sequence: CASSFGGNYGYTF. The CDR3 nucleotides are TGTGCCAGCAGCTTCGGCGGGAACTATGGCTACACCTTC.

About this clone itself: The same CDR3 is also encoded by other DNA sequences in this sample. V and J are TRBV18 and TRBJ1-1; possibly TRBD1 for D (5 bases). Germline V CDR1 and CDR2: KGHSH, LQKENI. CDR3 size: 14 residues. Deletions cut 2 bases from V and 2 bases from J, with 9 bases between. The CDR3, as DNA: TGTGCCAGCTCACCAGGTACAGGCAACACTGAAGCTTTCTTT. It encodes CASSPGTGNTEAFF.

The V call is TRBV5-5, the J call TRBJ2-3, with D possibly TRBD1 on 5 matching bases. Germline lookup yields CDR1 SGHKS and CDR2 YYEKEE (reference sequence). The V and J ends lost 0 bases and 6 bases respectively, with 8 bases between them. This CDR3 is built from 13 residues. The CDR3 loop reads CASSLGQPDTQYF. CDR3 sequence (DNA): TGTGCCAGCAGCTTGGGACAGCCGGATACGCAGTATTTT.

This rearrangement joins TRBV5-6 to TRBJ1-5; no definite D call. CDR3 length: 14 amino acids. CDR1 is SGHDT and CDR2 is YYEEEE in the germline V gene. V was pared by 1 base and J by 5 bases, with 10 bases between. CDR3 protein: CASSLLGGDQPQHF. In DNA form, the CDR3 reads TGTGCCAGCAGCTTGTTAGGCGGGGATCAGCCCCAGCATTTT.

As DNA, the CDR3 is TGTGCCAGCAGCTCGAGACAGGGGGCACACGAGCAGTACTTC. This encodes CASSSRQGAHEQYF. This sequence joins TRBV5-5 and TRBJ2-7; 10 bases are shared with TRBD1. CDR3 length: 14 amino acids. V shed 3 bases, J shed 5 bases, and the junction held 5 bases outside the gene matches. Germline V gene data show CDR1 as SGHKS and CDR2 as YYEKEE (reference sequence).

The V gene is TRBV4-1, the J gene TRBJ2-5; the match to TRBD1 covers 11 bases. Germline lookup yields CDR1 MGHRA and CDR2 YSYEKL. This CDR3 contains 16 residues. V shed 1 base, J shed 3 bases, and the junction held 4 bases outside the gene matches. The CDR3 DNA reads as TGCGCCAGCAGCCAAGGGACAGGGGGCGCGAAAGAGACCCAGTACTTC. Its protein is CASSQGTGGAKETQYF.